This T cell receptor (beta chain) emerged from a study of blood T cell repertoires in COVID-19. Original analysis: Reference gene primer amplification in the assay estimated nucleated cell counts. TCRdb's copy holds only in-frame clones and misses some; the assay was immunoSEQ multiplex PCR. That table supplies the V and J calls and clone size; D and trimming were determined from the DNA. The profile shows almost 350,000 clones, about nine tenths of them singletons. Participants came from about 23 US areas, aged about 18 to 95 years. Exposed participants came across a COVID-19 case within 2 weeks before study entry. This CDR3 comprises 15 residues. J gave up 6 bases and V 4 bases, and 8 bases lay outside the gene matches. The germline CDR1 and CDR2 sequences are KGHDR and SFDVKD.

The sequence was obtained from a woman aged 30 to 39 who had been exposed to COVID-19. The J gene is TRBJ2-7, the V gene TRBV24-1, with TRBD2 matching over 10 bases. The sequencing input was PBMCs or T cells enriched from blood (not recorded which). The CDR3 DNA sequence: TGTGCCACCAGTGACCGAAAGGGACTAGCGTTCGAGCAGTACTTC. Amino acids: CATSDRKGLAFEQYF.